The 26 T cell receptor beta chains listed next were all sequenced from one sample in a study of cytomegalovirus exposure and HLA in healthy donors. PCR used 60 Vbeta primers and 13 Jbeta primers. Profiled with immunoSEQ multiplex PCR; TCRdb holds only in-frame clones, not every one. In the table there are 200,000 to 250,000 clones, over 65% of which are singletons. Sequencing input: PBMCs. Receptor source: a man younger than 35 in good health and CMV-seronegative.

This clone was seen a handful of times. V is TRBV5-4 and J is TRBJ1-1; possibly TRBD1 for D (5 bases). V shed 1 base and J shed 2 bases, with 9 bases lying between them. Germline loops: CDR1 SGHNT, CDR2 YYREEE (reference sequence). The length of the CDR3 is 14 residues. The CDR3 nucleotides read TGTGCCAGCAGCTTGAGAAGGGGCAACACTGAAGCTTTCTTT. Residues: CASSLRRGNTEAFF.

The chain couples TRBV7-9 to TRBJ2-3; D perhaps matches TRBD2 (6 bases). The CDR3 length is 15 residues. Germline CDR1 is SEHNR and CDR2 is FQNEAQ (reference sequence). V gave up 5 bases and J gave up 3 bases, with 15 bases separating them. In DNA form, the CDR3 reads TGTGCCAGCAGCGCCCATGGTCTAGCGACAGATACGCAGTATTTT. The encoded protein is CASSAHGLATDTQYF.

This clone was found a few times. The genes are TRBV7-8 and TRBJ1-1; D not certain. CDR1 and CDR2 from the germline V gene are SGHVS and FQNEAQ. This CDR3 is 14 amino acids long. Trimming removed 2 bases from V and 8 bases from J, with 15 bases in between. Here the CDR3 DNA reads TGTGCCAGCAGCTTACCGCTGGCAGGCCCCGAAGCTTTCTTT. Amino acid sequence: CASSLPLAGPEAFF.

This chain connects TRBV12-5 to TRBJ1-1, with a possible D match to TRBD1 (6 bases). Germline assignment: CDR1 LGHNT and CDR2 FRNRAP. Trimming pared 1 base from V and 1 base from J, leaving 7 bases between. CDR3 size: 14 residues. In DNA form, the CDR3 reads TGTGCTAGTGGTTTGGGACAGGCGAACACTGAAGCTTTCTTT. Translating gives CASGLGQANTEAFF.

This clone was observed a few times. J is TRBJ2-1 and V is TRBV7-9; 10 bases fit TRBD1. The CDR3 spans 15 residues. The germline CDR1 and CDR2 sequences are SEHNR and FQNEAQ (reference sequence). V shed 5 bases and J 3 bases; nucleotides not matched to a gene: 4. CDR3 loop: CASSVDRGRYNEQFF. CDR3 bases: TGTGCCAGCAGCGTAGACAGGGGGCGCTACAATGAGCAGTTCTTC.

About this clone: At one boundary the junction diverges from the germline segment, which might be a read error. The rearrangement uses TRBV7-9 and TRBJ2-7, with 13 bases that match TRBD2. The CDR3 runs to 19 residues. The germline CDR1 and CDR2 sequences are SEHNR and FQNEAQ (reference sequence). The CDR3: CSSSLVITSGRAWVYEQYF. The CDR3 DNA reads TGTTCCAGCAGCTTAGTTATCACTAGCGGGAGGGCCTGGGTGTACGAGCAGTACTTC.

This rearrangement joins TRBV5-8 to TRBJ2-1; TRBD2 is a possible D gene (6 bases). The germline gives CDR1 SGHTS, CDR2 YDEGEE. This CDR3 is built from 14 residues. Trimming stripped 9 bases from V and 2 bases from J, with 15 bases between. The CDR3 coding sequence is TGTGCCACGGGAGCGGGTAACCCCTACAATGAGCAGTTCTTC. The encoded protein is CATGAGNPYNEQFF. Combining the CDR3 with reference TRBV5-8 and TRBJ2-1 gives the whole variable domain EAGVTQSPTHLIKTRGQQATLRCSPISGHTSVYWYQQALGLGLQFLLWYDEGEERNRGNFPPRFSGRQFPNYSSELNVNALELEDSALYLCATGAGNPYNEQFFGPGTRLTVL.

This chain links TRBV15 with TRBJ1-3, with 7 positions matching TRBD1. Germline CDR1 and CDR2: LNHNV and YYDKDF (reference sequence). Trimming cost V 4 bases and J 4 bases; bases outside gene matches: 7. The CDR3 is 15 residues long. In DNA, the CDR3 is TGTGCCACCAGCACCGGGACAGCAAGAGGAAACACCATATATTTT. Translated: CATSTGTARGNTIYF.

V usage is TRBV4-2 and J usage is TRBJ2-3, with D uncertain. This CDR3 contains 14 residues. Germline CDR1 LGHNA, CDR2 YNFKEQ. V gave up 3 bases and J gave up 0 bases, with 7 bases separating them. CDR3 residues: CASSHSTSTDTQYF. The CDR3 bases are TGTGCCAGCAGCCACTCCACTAGCACAGATACGCAGTATTTT.

The V gene is TRBV5-6, the J gene TRBJ2-7, with D possibly being TRBD1 (5 bases). Germline V gives CDR1 SGHDT, CDR2 YYEEEE. The CDR3 covers 15 residues. Trimming removed 3 bases from V and 5 bases from J, with 18 bases in between. In DNA, the CDR3 is TGTGCCAGCAGCTCCCTAGGGTCAGGGATGAACGAGCAGTACTTC. It specifies CASSSLGSGMNEQYF.

This chain links TRBV10-1 with TRBJ2-4, with 9 bases aligning to TRBD1. This CDR3 comprises 13 residues. Unmatched junction bases numbered 1, after V lost 4 bases and J lost 6 bases. The germline gives CDR1 WNHNN, CDR2 SYGVQD (reference sequence). The CDR3 region has the DNA TGCGCCAGCAGTGGACAGGGGGGAAACATTCAGTACTTC. It codes for CASSGQGGNIQYF.

This chain's CDR3 is CASSLVPKYEQYF. The CDR3, as DNA: TGCGCCAGCAGCTTGGTTCCTAAATACGAGCAGTACTTC. The V and J genes are TRBV5-1 and TRBJ2-7; D is uncertain. The germline V gene encodes CDR1 SGHRS and CDR2 YFSETQ. V was pared by 0 bases and J by 4 bases, with 8 bases between. The CDR3 is 13 residues long.

The rearrangement links TRBV28 to TRBJ2-3; 8 bases align to TRBD1. The CDR3 loop spans 13 amino acids. The ends lost 6 bases at V and 4 bases at J; junction bases unmatched: 3. Germline assignment: CDR1 MDHEN and CDR2 SYDVKM. The CDR3 DNA reads as TGTGCCAGCAGCGTACAGGGGGCAGATACGCAGTATTTT. This encodes CASSVQGADTQYF.

About this clone: Other DNA sequences from this sample encode an identical CDR3 as well. The chain carries TRBV5-1 and TRBJ2-3, with 8 bases identical to TRBD1. The CDR3 covers 14 residues. After removal of 4 bases from V and 4 bases from J, the junction contained 5 bases not matched to a gene. The germline gives CDR1 SGHRS, CDR2 YFSETQ. CDR3 sequence reads: CASSLDRGADTQYF. The CDR3 coding sequence is TGCGCCAGCAGCCTAGACAGGGGAGCAGATACGCAGTATTTT.

The chain recombines TRBV18 with TRBJ1-5; 9 nucleotides line up with TRBD1. CDR1 and CDR2 (germline): KGHSH, LQKENI. J lost 5 bases, V lost 3 bases, and 8 bases had no gene match. The CDR3 contains 16 residues. CDR3 in DNA: TGTGCCAGCTCACCTGCAGAGACAGGGGGAGATCAGCCCCAGCATTTT. Translation gives CASSPAETGGDQPQHF.

The chain combines TRBV7-9 with TRBJ1-6; 7 nucleotides agree with TRBD1. The CDR3 spans 15 residues. The ends lost 2 bases at V and 7 bases at J; junction bases unmatched: 5. Germline V gene lookup returns CDR1 SEHNR and CDR2 FQNEAQ (reference sequence). The CDR3 protein is CASSLLGTENSPLHF. In nucleotides, the CDR3 is TGTGCCAGCAGCTTATTGGGGACAGAAAATTCACCCCTCCACTTT.

This clone was counted only a few times. The J gene is TRBJ2-5, the V gene TRBV28; D is perhaps TRBD2 (6 bases). Looked up from germline, CDR1 is MDHEN and CDR2 is SYDVKM. CDR3 length: 12 residues. Trimming stripped 6 bases from V and 11 bases from J, with 16 bases between. The CDR3 reads CASRRDGSGQYF. The CDR3 region has the DNA TGTGCCAGCAGGCGGGACGGCTCAGGGCAGTACTTC.

The chain has TRBV5-1 and TRBJ2-2; D might be TRBD2 (6 bases). V dropped 4 bases and J dropped 6 bases, with 16 bases sitting between them. The CDR3 spans 15 residues. The germline CDR1 and CDR2 sequences are SGHRS and YFSETQ. The CDR3 loop is CASSQTTSSSGELFF. CDR3 in DNA: TGCGCCAGCAGCCAGACAACTAGCAGTTCCGGGGAGCTGTTTTTT.

CDR3 protein: CASSPLDSLYGYTF. CDR3 DNA sequence: TGCGCCAGCAGCCCTTTGGACAGTCTCTATGGCTACACCTTC. This sequence joins TRBV5-1 and TRBJ1-2, with D possibly TRBD1 on 6 matching bases. V lost 4 bases to trimming and J lost 4 bases, with 14 bases between them. Germline CDR1 reads SGHRS; CDR2 reads YFSETQ. The CDR3 runs 14 residues.

A single count supports this clone. The J gene is TRBJ2-6, the V gene TRBV9; the D gene is possibly TRBD2 (5 bases). V was trimmed by 4 bases and J by 3 bases, leaving 11 bases between them. Germline V lookup: CDR1 SGDLS, CDR2 YYNGEE. The CDR3 extends over 15 amino acids. The CDR3 region has the DNA TGTGCCAGCAGCCCCCGAGGGCATGGGGCCAACGTCCTGACTTTC. Protein sequence: CASSPRGHGANVLTF. The full variable domain, in which reference TRBV9 and TRBJ2-6 provide the parts outside the CDR3, is DSGVTQTPKHLITATGQRVTLRCSPRSGDLSVYWYQQSLDQGLQFLIQYYNGEERAKGNILERFSAQQFPDLHSELNLSSLELGDSALYFCASSPRGHGANVLTFGAGSRLTVL.

A note on this clone: The identical CDR3 is also encoded by other nucleotide sequences in the sample. The gene calls are TRBV9 and TRBJ1-2; 7 bases match TRBD1. V shed 0 bases and J 2 bases; nucleotides not matched to a gene: 1. The CDR3 covers 14 residues. The germline V gene has CDR1 SGDLS and CDR2 YYNGEE. This CDR3 is CASSVGQGNYGYTF. The CDR3 region has the DNA TGTGCCAGCAGCGTAGGACAGGGAAACTATGGCTACACCTTC. Based on the CDR3 plus reference TRBV9 and TRBJ1-2, the full variable domain is DSGVTQTPKHLITATGQRVTLRCSPRSGDLSVYWYQQSLDQGLQFLIQYYNGEERAKGNILERFSAQQFPDLHSELNLSSLELGDSALYFCASSVGQGNYGYTFGSGTRLTVV.

The rearrangement links TRBV6-1 to TRBJ1-1, with 8 bases fitting TRBD1. CDR1 is MNHNS and CDR2 is SASEGT in the germline V gene. CDR3 size: 13 residues. V shed 6 bases and J 8 bases; nucleotides not matched to a gene: 8. The CDR3 spells CASRENDRGEAFF. CDR3 nucleotides: TGTGCCAGCAGAGAAAACGACAGGGGCGAAGCTTTCTTT.

This clone showed up just a few times. The rearrangement joins TRBV7-9 to TRBJ1-2; 11 nucleotides match TRBD1. This CDR3 has 18 residues. Germline V gene data show CDR1 as SEHNR and CDR2 as FQNEAQ (reference sequence). Trimming at V came to 5 bases and at J to 1 base, leaving 12 bases not matched to a gene. The CDR3 nucleotides read TGTGCCAGCAGCCCGCTAAGGACAGGGGGCGGACATAACTATGGCTACACCTTC. Protein sequence: CASSPLRTGGGHNYGYTF.

The rearrangement joins TRBV11-2 to TRBJ2-3; TRBD2 might be the D (5 bases). The CDR3 consists of 15 residues. Trimming removed 2 bases at V and 7 bases at J, with 16 bases between. Germline V lookup: CDR1 SGHAT, CDR2 FQNNGV. The CDR3 here is CASSLRGQIGYTQYF. As DNA, the CDR3 is TGTGCCAGCAGCTTACGAGGGCAGATCGGTTATACGCAGTATTTT.

In this sample, this clone turned up a few times. The chain joins TRBV27 to TRBJ2-7; possible D gene TRBD1, 6 bases. CDR1 is MNHEY and CDR2 is SMNVEV in the germline V gene (reference sequence). The CDR3 length is 11 residues. V dropped 6 bases and J dropped 6 bases, with 9 bases sitting between them. The CDR3 DNA follows: TGTGCCAGCAGAACAGGGCGCGAGCAGTACTTC. Translating gives CASRTGREQYF.

The chain joins TRBV2 to TRBJ2-3, with 10 bases fitting TRBD1. The CDR3 extends over 14 amino acids. CDR1 SNHLY and CDR2 FYNNEI come from the germline V gene. V was clipped by 10 bases and J by 3 bases; unmatched bases: 7. Here the CDR3 DNA reads TGTGCCAACAAACGGGACAGGGGAACAGATACGCAGTATTTT. Protein product: CANKRDRGTDTQYF.